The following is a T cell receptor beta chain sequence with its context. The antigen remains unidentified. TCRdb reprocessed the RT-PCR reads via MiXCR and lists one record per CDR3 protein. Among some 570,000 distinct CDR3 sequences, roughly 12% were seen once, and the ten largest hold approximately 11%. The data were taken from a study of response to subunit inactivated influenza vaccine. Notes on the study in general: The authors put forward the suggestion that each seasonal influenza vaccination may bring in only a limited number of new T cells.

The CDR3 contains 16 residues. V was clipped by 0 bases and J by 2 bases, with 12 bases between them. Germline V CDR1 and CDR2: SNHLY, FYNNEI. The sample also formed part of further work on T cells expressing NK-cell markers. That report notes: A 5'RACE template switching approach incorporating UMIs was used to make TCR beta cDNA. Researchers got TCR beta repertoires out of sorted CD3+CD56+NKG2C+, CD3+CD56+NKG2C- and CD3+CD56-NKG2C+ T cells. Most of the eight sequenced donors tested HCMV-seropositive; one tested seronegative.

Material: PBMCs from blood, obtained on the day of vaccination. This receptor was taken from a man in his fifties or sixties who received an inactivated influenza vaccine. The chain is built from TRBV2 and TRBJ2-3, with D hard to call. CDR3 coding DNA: TGTGCCAGCAGTGAAGCGCTTCGGGCAGACACAGATACGCAGTATTTT. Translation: CASSEALRADTDTQYF.